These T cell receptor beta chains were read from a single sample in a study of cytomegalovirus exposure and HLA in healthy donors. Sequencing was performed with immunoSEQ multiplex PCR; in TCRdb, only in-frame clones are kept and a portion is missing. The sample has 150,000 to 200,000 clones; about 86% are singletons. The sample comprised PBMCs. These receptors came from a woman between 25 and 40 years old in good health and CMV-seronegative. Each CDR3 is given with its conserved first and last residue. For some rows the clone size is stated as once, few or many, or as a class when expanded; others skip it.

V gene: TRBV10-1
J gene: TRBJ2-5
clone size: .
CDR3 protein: CAPAVFIREFQETQYF

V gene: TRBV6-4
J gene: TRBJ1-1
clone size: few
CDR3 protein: CASRRTGSEFTEAFF

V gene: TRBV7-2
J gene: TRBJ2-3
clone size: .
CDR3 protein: CASSLTSGGATDTQYF

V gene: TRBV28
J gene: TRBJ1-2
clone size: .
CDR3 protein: CASSFGGTTYGYTF

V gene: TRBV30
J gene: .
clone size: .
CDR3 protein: CACQSGLSYEQYF

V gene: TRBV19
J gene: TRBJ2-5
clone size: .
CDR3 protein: CAKTREPEGETQYF

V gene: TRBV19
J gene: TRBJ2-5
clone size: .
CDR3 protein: CASNRGIGRLETQYF

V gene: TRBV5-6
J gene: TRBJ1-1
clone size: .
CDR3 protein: CASRRQGATEAFF

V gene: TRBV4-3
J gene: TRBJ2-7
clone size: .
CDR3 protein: CASSQGSGSYEQYF

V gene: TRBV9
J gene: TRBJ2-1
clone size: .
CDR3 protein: CASSVVERGAYNEQFF

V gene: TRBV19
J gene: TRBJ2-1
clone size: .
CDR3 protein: CASSLSSSYNEQFF

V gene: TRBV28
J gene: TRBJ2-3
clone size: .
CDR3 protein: CASTRAVGTDTQYF

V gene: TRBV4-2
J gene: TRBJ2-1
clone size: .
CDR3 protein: CASALKGIPDVGYEQFF

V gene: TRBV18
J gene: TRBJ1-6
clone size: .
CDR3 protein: CASSQGQGELNSPLHF

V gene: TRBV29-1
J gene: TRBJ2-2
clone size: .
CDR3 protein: CSVDPSGLAGELFF

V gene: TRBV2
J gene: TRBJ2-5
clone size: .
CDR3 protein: CASSDLAGGVETQYF

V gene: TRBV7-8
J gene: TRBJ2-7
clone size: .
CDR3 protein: CASLRAGGSYEQYF

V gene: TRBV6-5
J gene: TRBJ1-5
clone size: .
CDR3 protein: CASSPGQGFRQPQHF

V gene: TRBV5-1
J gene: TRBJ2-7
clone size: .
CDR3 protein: CASSLGQGLYEQYF

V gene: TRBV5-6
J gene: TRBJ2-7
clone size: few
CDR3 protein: CASSLGHQGPYEQYF

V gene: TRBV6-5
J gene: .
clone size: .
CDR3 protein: CASSYASGGPTYEQYF

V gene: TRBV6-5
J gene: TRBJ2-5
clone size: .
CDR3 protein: CASSYIAGEETQYF

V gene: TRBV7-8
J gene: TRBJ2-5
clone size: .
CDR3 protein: CASSLGGPPKETQYF

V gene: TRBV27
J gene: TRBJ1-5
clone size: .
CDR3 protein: CASSPPGSNQPQHF

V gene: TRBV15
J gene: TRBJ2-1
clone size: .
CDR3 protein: CATSSHGGSYNEQFF

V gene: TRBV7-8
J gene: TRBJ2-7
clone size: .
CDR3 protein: CASSLAFRGQGYEQYF

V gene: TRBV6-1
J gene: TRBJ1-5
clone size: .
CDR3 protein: CASFSRYSNQPQHF

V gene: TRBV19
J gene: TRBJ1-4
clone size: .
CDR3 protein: CASTQAEKLFF

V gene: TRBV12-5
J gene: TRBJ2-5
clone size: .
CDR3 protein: CASAAPPGETQYF

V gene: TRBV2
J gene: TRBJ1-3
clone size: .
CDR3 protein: CASSGLDLVRRENTIYF

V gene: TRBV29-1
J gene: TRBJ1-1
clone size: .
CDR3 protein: CSTGGLNTEAFF

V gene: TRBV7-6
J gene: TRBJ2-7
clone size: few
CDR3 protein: CASSLSGKTEQYF

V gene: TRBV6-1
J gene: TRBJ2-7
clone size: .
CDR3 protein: CASINGYEQYF

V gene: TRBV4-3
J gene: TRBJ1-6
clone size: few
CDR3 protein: CASSQDQESPLHF

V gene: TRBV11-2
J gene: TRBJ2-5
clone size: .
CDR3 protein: CASSLAREETQYF

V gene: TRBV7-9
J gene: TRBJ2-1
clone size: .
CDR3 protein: CASSVGLAGEQFF

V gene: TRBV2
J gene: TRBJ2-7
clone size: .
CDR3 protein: CASSEMTGLRTYEQYF

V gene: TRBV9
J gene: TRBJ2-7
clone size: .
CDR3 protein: CASSVSQGSLKQYF

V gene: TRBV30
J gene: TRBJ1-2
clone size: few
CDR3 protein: CAWRPGTGFMSDYGYTF

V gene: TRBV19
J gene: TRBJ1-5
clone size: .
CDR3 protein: CASSLVPGNQPQHF

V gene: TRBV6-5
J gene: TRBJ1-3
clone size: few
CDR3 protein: CASSYRAPPGNTIYF

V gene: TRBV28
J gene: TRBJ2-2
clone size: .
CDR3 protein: CASSPQSGSGELFF

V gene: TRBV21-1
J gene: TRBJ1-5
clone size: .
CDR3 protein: CASRKGECWDKYSNQPQHF

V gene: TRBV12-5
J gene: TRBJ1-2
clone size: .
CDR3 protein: CASGFPDYGYTF

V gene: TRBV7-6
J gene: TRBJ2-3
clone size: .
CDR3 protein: CASSSLGLAGETDTQYF

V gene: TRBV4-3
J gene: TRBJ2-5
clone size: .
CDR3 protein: CASSQGRTVETQYF

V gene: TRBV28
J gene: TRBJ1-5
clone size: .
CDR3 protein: CASSYGQGQPQHF

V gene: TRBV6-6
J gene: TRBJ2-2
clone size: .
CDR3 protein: CASSSTGQTGELFF

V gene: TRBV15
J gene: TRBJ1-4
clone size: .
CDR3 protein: CATSTPGDTPFF

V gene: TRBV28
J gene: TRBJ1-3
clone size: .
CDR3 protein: CASSLPGQRGHRSGNTIYF

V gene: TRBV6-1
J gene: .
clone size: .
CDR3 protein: CASSEEVGIFAYEQYF

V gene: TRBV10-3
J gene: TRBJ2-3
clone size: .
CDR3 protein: CAISDGSGGTDTQYF

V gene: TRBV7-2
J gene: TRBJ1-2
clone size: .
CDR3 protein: CASSLAGGLSGYTF

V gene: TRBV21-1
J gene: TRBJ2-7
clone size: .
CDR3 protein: CASSKRTSGPSYEQYF

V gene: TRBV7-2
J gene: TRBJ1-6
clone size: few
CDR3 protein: CASSPGGHNSPLHF